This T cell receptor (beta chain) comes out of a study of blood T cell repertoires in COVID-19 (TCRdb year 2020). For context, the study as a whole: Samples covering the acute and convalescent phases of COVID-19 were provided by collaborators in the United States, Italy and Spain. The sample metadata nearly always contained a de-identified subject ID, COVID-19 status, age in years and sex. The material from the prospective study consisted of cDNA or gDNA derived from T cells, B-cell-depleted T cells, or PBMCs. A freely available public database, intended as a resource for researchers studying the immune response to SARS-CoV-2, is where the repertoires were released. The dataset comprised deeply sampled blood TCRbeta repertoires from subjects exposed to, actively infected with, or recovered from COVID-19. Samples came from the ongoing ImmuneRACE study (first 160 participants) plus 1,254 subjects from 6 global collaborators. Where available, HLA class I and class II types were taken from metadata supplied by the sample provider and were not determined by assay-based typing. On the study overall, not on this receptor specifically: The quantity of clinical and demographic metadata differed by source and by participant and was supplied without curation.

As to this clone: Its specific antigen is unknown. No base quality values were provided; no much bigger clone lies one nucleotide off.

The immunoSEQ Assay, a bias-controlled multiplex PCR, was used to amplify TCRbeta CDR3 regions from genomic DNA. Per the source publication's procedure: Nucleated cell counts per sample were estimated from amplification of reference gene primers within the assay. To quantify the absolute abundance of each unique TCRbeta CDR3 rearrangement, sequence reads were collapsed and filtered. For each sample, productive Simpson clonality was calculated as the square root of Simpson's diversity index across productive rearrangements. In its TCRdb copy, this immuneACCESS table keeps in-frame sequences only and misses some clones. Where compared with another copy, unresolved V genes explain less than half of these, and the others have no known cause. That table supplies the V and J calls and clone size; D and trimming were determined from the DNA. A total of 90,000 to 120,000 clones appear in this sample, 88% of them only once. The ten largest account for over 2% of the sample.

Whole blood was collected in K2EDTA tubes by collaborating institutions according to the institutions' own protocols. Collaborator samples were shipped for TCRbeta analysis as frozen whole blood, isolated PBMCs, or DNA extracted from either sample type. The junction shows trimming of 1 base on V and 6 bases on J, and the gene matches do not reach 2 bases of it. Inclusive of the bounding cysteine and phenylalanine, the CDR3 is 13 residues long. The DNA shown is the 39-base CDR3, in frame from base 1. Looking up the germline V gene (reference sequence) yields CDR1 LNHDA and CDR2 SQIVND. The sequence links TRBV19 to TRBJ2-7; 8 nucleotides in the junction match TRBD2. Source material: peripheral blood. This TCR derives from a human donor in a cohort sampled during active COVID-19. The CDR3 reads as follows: CASSIAGGREQYF. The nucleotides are TGTGCCAGTAGTATAGCGGGGGGGCGCGAGCAGTACTTC. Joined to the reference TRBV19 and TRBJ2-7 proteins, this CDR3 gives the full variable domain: DGGITQSPKYLFRKEGQNVTLSCEQNLNHDAMYWYRQDPGQGLRLIYYSQIVNDFQKGDIAEGYSVSREKKESFPLTVTSAQKNPTAFYLCASSIAGGREQYFGPGTRLTVT.